The 17 T cell receptor beta chains below come from one sample, sequenced in a study of cytomegalovirus exposure and HLA in healthy donors. Primers included in the PCR were 60 Vbeta and 13 Jbeta primers. The repertoire was sequenced with immunoSEQ multiplex PCR; TCRdb's copy has only in-frame clones and lacks some. Of tens of thousands of clones listed, roughly 82% were seen once; the top ten hold more than 9%. The sample consisted of PBMCs. These receptors all stem from a woman aged 18 to 35 in good health and CMV-seropositive.

The CDR3 reads CASSYSRDRDPYGYTF. CDR3 DNA: TGCGCCAGCAGCTATAGCCGGGACAGGGACCCGTATGGCTACACCTTC. The J gene is TRBJ1-2, the V gene TRBV4-1; 9 bases match TRBD1. With 5 bases clipped from V and 5 bases from J, the junction kept 12 bases outside the gene matches. The germline gives CDR1 MGHRA, CDR2 YSYEKL. The CDR3 covers 16 residues.

The chain couples TRBV27 to TRBJ2-1, with 11 bases matching TRBD2. The CDR3 consists of 15 residues. With 5 bases clipped from V and 10 bases from J, the junction kept 10 bases outside the gene matches. CDR1 is MNHEY and CDR2 is SMNVEV in the germline V gene (reference sequence). CDR3: CASSAPSGRSKEQFF. As DNA, the CDR3 is TGTGCCAGCAGTGCCCCTAGCGGGAGGTCTAAAGAGCAGTTCTTC.

Written as DNA, the CDR3 is TGTGCCAGCAACAATCAACCGTACAATGAGCAGTTCTTC. Its protein is CASNNQPYNEQFF. The chain links TRBV9 to TRBJ2-1; D is ambiguous. The V gene lost 6 bases and the J gene lost 4 bases, with 11 bases spanning the gap. CDR3 length equals 13 residues. Germline CDR1 is SGDLS and CDR2 is YYNGEE.

The chain is built from TRBV10-3 and TRBJ2-6; 7 nucleotides align to TRBD1. The CDR3 runs to 16 residues. The V segment lost 0 bases and the J segment 1 base; nucleotides outside the gene matches: 0. Germline V gives CDR1 ENHRY, CDR2 SYGVKD. CDR3 DNA sequence: TGTGCCATCAGTGAGTCGACAGGGTCTGGGGCCAACGTCCTGACTTTC. Amino acids: CAISESTGSGANVLTF.

The genes are TRBV7-6 and TRBJ2-1; a weak D match, TRBD2 (6 bases). The CDR3 is 15 residues long. V was clipped by 1 base and J by 2 bases, with 9 bases between them. In germline, CDR1 is SGHVS, CDR2 FNYEAQ. The CDR3 DNA sequence: TGTGCCAGCAGCTTAGATGGGAGGCCCTACAATGAGCAGTTCTTC. Its translation: CASSLDGRPYNEQFF.

V usage is TRBV6-5 and J usage is TRBJ2-5, with D maybe TRBD2 (5 bases). V lost 6 bases and J lost 5, with 19 bases in between. Germline values: CDR1 MNHEY, CDR2 SVGAGI. The CDR3 totals 15 residues. Here the CDR3 DNA reads TGTGCCAGCAGGACGGGAACCAACGAGGTGGAGACCCAGTACTTC. Translation gives CASRTGTNEVETQYF.

The sample holds one count of this clone. The chain links TRBV19 to TRBJ2-5; 11 bases are a match to TRBD2. The tail of the sequence fits TRBJ2-7 better, so the J call may be wrong. CDR3 size: 14 residues. The germline CDR1 and CDR2 sequences are LNHDA and SQIVND (reference sequence). The CDR3 sequence is CASRDTSGSHEQYF. CDR3 in DNA: TGTGCCAGTAGGGACACTAGCGGGAGCCACGAGCAGTACTTC.

This chain uses TRBV18 with TRBJ1-6; possible D gene TRBD1, 5 bases. This CDR3 has 15 amino acids. Trimming stripped 2 bases from V and 3 bases from J, with 8 bases between. Germline V gene sequence: CDR1 KGHSH, CDR2 LQKENI. CDR3 in amino acids: CASSPDRHYNSPLHF. The CDR3 region has the DNA TGTGCCAGCTCACCAGACAGACACTATAATTCACCCCTCCACTTT.

V gene TRBV27 combines with J gene TRBJ1-5; 7 bases line up with TRBD1. V lost 5 bases to trimming and J lost 0 bases; unmatched junction nucleotides: 10. The CDR3 is 17 residues long. The germline V gene has CDR1 MNHEY and CDR2 SMNVEV (reference sequence). CDR3 DNA: TGTGCCAGCAGTGAGGGACCGGGACAGTATAGCAATCAGCCCCAGCATTTT. Its translation: CASSEGPGQYSNQPQHF.

The chain couples TRBV11-3 to TRBJ2-2; 13 bases align to TRBD2. This CDR3 has 15 residues. CDR1 is SGHNT and CDR2 is YENEEA in the germline V gene. Unmatched junction bases numbered 3, after V lost 6 bases and J lost 5 bases. The CDR3 spells CASSKGLAGTGELFF. CDR3 in DNA: TGTGCCAGCAGTAAGGGACTAGCGGGGACCGGGGAGCTGTTTTTT.

The chain couples TRBV5-6 to TRBJ1-5; D remains ambiguous. CDR1 SGHDT and CDR2 YYEEEE come from the germline V gene. The CDR3 is 15 amino acids. V dropped 1 base and J dropped 2 bases, with 10 bases sitting between them. The CDR3 spells CASSLRGRGNQPQHF. CDR3 DNA: TGTGCCAGCAGCTTGCGAGGGAGGGGCAATCAGCCCCAGCATTTT.

The rearrangement links TRBV27 to TRBJ2-7, with TRBD1 identical over 8 bases. CDR3 length: 15 amino acids. Germline V gene lookup returns CDR1 MNHEY and CDR2 SMNVEV (reference sequence). V lost 2 bases to trimming and J lost 2 bases; unmatched junction nucleotides: 5. In DNA form, the CDR3 reads TGTGCCAGCAGTTTACGCGGACAGGGTCCCTACGAGCAGTACTTC. Translation gives CASSLRGQGPYEQYF.

This clone was picked up a small number of times. This chain uses TRBV16 with TRBJ2-7, with 8 nucleotides matching TRBD1. V trimming: 3 bases; J trimming: 6 bases; junction bases outside the gene matches: 16. The V gene's germline CDR1 is KGHSY and CDR2 FQNENV. The CDR3 runs 17 residues. DNA for the CDR3: TGTGCCAGCAGCCAGGGGTTGGTTGGACAGGGCCTCTCCGAGCAGTACTTC. It translates to CASSQGLVGQGLSEQYF. The full variable domain, with the rest looked up from reference TRBV16 and TRBJ2-7, is GEEVAQTPKHLVRGEGQKAKLYCAPIKGHSYVFWYQQVLKNEFKFLISFQNENVFDETGMPKERFSAKCLPNSPCSLEIQATKLEDSAVYFCASSQGLVGQGLSEQYFGPGTRLTVT.

This chain joins TRBV10-2 and TRBJ2-7, with TRBD1 as a possible D gene (5 bases). The CDR3 contains 16 residues. Germline V gene lookup returns CDR1 WSHSY and CDR2 SAAADI. Trimming stripped 7 bases from V and 0 bases from J, with 19 bases between. The CDR3 DNA reads as TGCGCCAGCACCAACGAGGTGGGGCTCGGCTCCTACGAGCAGTACTTC. Translation: CASTNEVGLGSYEQYF.

The chain carries TRBV7-9 and TRBJ2-2, with 9 bases lining up with TRBD2. Trimming removed 5 bases from V and 5 bases from J; junction bases left unmatched: 12. The CDR3 runs 17 residues. The germline V gene encodes CDR1 SEHNR and CDR2 FQNEAQ (reference sequence). The CDR3 nucleotides are TGTGCCAGCAGCCCCGGACTAGCGACTGAGCGAACCGGGGAGCTGTTTTTT. As protein: CASSPGLATERTGELFF. The variable domain in full, completed from reference TRBV7-9 and TRBJ2-2, reads DTGVSQNPRHKITKRGQNVTFRCDPISEHNRLYWYRQTLGQGPEFLTYFQNEAQLEKSRLLSDRFSAERPKGSFSTLEIQRTEQGDSAMYLCASSPGLATERTGELFFGEGSRLTVL.

V and J are TRBV19 and TRBJ2-6; 9 bases map to TRBD1. V gave up 4 bases and J gave up 2 bases; unmatched junction bases: 3. The CDR3 sequence is 16 residues long. Germline V gene sequence: CDR1 LNHDA, CDR2 SQIVND (reference sequence). The CDR3 reads CASSTDRGTGANVLTF. The CDR3 bases are TGTGCCAGTAGTACTGACAGGGGGACTGGGGCCAACGTCCTGACTTTC.

The rearrangement joins TRBV25-1 to TRBJ2-7; the match to TRBD1 covers 11 bases. The CDR3 sequence is 16 residues long. In germline, CDR1 is MGHDK, CDR2 SYGVNS. V lost 3 bases, J lost 3 bases, and 7 bases stayed unmatched. The CDR3 region is CASSDPRTGGGYEQYF. The CDR3 coding sequence is TGTGCCAGCAGTGACCCTCGGACAGGGGGCGGCTACGAGCAGTACTTC.